A single sample gave rise to the 21 T cell receptor beta chains below, sequenced in a study of T cell clonotyping in hematopoietic cell transplantation. Stated time point: recipient sample about 28 days before transplant, after cytoreduction. Libraries were prepared by immunoSEQ multiplex PCR; TCRdb keeps only in-frame clonotypes and omits some of them. The sample holds around 45,000 clones, 82% seen once. Sequenced material: peripheral blood mononuclear cells, taken before stem cell transplant. Receptors originate from a man aged 55 to 70 with myelodysplastic syndrome. Some clones in this sample may be carry-over from other donors' samples.

V gene TRBV11-3 combines with J gene TRBJ2-7, with D hard to call. The CDR3 loop spans 15 amino acids. Germline CDR1 is SGHNT and CDR2 is YENEEA. V lost 4 bases and J 2 bases, leaving 15 bases between the germline ends. The CDR3 loop is CASSSGDNGAYEQYF. The DNA for the CDR3 is TGTGCCAGCAGCTCGGGCGACAACGGCGCCTACGAGCAGTACTTC.

This clone was picked up a small number of times. The rearrangement joins TRBV11-2 to TRBJ2-7; D not resolved. Germline V gives CDR1 SGHAT, CDR2 FQNNGV. There are 11 residues in the CDR3. V lost 5 bases to trimming and J lost 2 bases, with 4 bases between them. In nucleotides, the CDR3 is TGTGCCAGCAGCCGCACCTACGAGCAGTACTTC. Translating it yields CASSRTYEQYF.

The V and J genes are TRBV9 and TRBJ2-3, with TRBD1 identical over 8 bases. Germline loops: CDR1 SGDLS, CDR2 YYNGEE. V gave up 3 bases and J gave up 3 bases; unmatched junction bases: 6. The CDR3 covers 15 residues. CDR3 DNA sequence: TGTGCCAGCAGCGGATACAGGGGGTTGACAGATACGCAGTATTTT. Residues: CASSGYRGLTDTQYF.

This chain joins TRBV7-2 and TRBJ1-3; D gene uncertain. Germline lookup yields CDR1 SGHTA and CDR2 FQGNSA. This CDR3 contains 16 residues. V was cut by 1 base and J by 4 bases, with 14 bases left in between. The CDR3, as DNA: TGTGCCAGCAGCTTAGGAGTCCTACCAGCAGGAAACACCATATATTTT. It codes for CASSLGVLPAGNTIYF.

V usage is TRBV4-3 and J usage is TRBJ2-3, with D perhaps TRBD1 or TRBD2 (5 bases each). This CDR3 contains 14 residues. V was clipped by 4 bases and J by 4 bases, with 12 bases between them. CDR1 LGHNA and CDR2 YSLEER come from the germline V gene. The CDR3 DNA sequence: TGCGCCAGCAGCCTTGGGGCGGGTCCAGATACGCAGTATTTT. It yields the protein CASSLGAGPDTQYF.

The CDR3 sequence is CASSELYLSNYGYTF. Written as DNA, the CDR3 is TGTGCCAGCAGTGAACTCTACCTCTCTAACTATGGCTACACCTTC. The chain is built from TRBV6-1 and TRBJ1-2; D gene uncertain. Germline lookup yields CDR1 MNHNS and CDR2 SASEGT. The CDR3 length is 15 residues. Trimming removed 2 bases from V and 0 bases from J, with 10 bases in between.

The chain carries TRBV6-5 and TRBJ1-1, with D tentatively TRBD1 (6 bases). Germline loops: CDR1 MNHEY, CDR2 SVGAGI. V lost 7 bases and J 7 bases, leaving 22 bases between the germline ends. The CDR3 totals 15 residues. CDR3 bases: TGTGCCAGCAACGACAGGTACCAGGGGAAGCTTGAAGCTTTCTTT. Protein sequence: CASNDRYQGKLEAFF.

The J gene is TRBJ1-1, the V gene TRBV19, with D uncertain. The germline V gene encodes CDR1 LNHDA and CDR2 SQIVND (reference sequence). Between the trimmed V and J ends, which lost 5 bases and 0 bases, there was a span of 10 bases. The CDR3 sequence is 14 residues long. As DNA, the CDR3 is TGTGCCAGTAGTTACAAGTCCATGAACACTGAAGCTTTCTTT. As protein: CASSYKSMNTEAFF.

The V call is TRBV6-1, the J call TRBJ2-6; D possibly corresponds to TRBD1 (6 bases). Germline V gene lookup returns CDR1 MNHNS and CDR2 SASEGT. Trimming left V 7 bases short and J 2 bases short, with 12 bases between. The CDR3 is 15 amino acids. The CDR3 region is CASKPAGAGANVLTF. DNA for the CDR3: TGTGCCAGCAAACCGGCAGGGGCTGGGGCCAACGTCCTGACTTTC.

This clone was found a few times. The chain links TRBV28 to TRBJ2-7; D not resolved. V was pared by 2 bases and J by 0 bases, with 5 bases between. CDR3 size: 13 residues. Germline CDR1 MDHEN, CDR2 SYDVKM. CDR3 in amino acids: CASSLLSSYEQYF. CDR3 bases: TGTGCCAGCAGTTTACTTAGCTCCTACGAGCAGTACTTC.

The rearrangement joins TRBV7-6 to TRBJ2-2, with D perhaps matching TRBD2 (6 bases). The CDR3 extends over 18 amino acids. V was trimmed by 5 bases and J by 1 base, leaving 20 bases between them. Germline assignment: CDR1 SGHVS and CDR2 FNYEAQ. CDR3 bases: TGTGCCAGCAGCAAAAACCCCGGGAGCCAGATGAACACCGGGGAGCTGTTTTTT. This sequence encodes CASSKNPGSQMNTGELFF.

This chain joins TRBV10-2 and TRBJ1-1, with D perhaps TRBD1 (5 bases). The CDR3 is 15 residues long. Trimming removed 6 bases at V and 4 bases at J, with 18 bases between. CDR1 is WSHSY, CDR2 SAAADI, per germline. Written as DNA, the CDR3 is TGCGCCAGCAGCGAATCCCTTTGGGGGTTCACTGAAGCTTTCTTT. Its translation: CASSESLWGFTEAFF.

This sequence joins TRBV9 and TRBJ2-3; D may be TRBD1 (6 bases). V shed 0 bases and J shed 2 bases, with 13 bases lying between them. This CDR3 has 16 amino acids. Germline V gene data show CDR1 as SGDLS and CDR2 as YYNGEE. For the CDR3, the DNA is TGTGCCAGCAGCGTAGATAGGGCAGGGGTCACAGATACGCAGTATTTT. It codes for CASSVDRAGVTDTQYF.

The gene calls are TRBV9 and TRBJ1-2, with D perhaps matching TRBD1 (6 bases). Germline V lookup: CDR1 SGDLS, CDR2 YYNGEE. The CDR3 extends over 14 amino acids. Trimming removed 6 bases from V and 2 bases from J, with 14 bases in between. DNA for the CDR3: TGTGCCAGCACCAGGAATACAGGGAACTATGGCTACACCTTC. It specifies CASTRNTGNYGYTF.

The genes are TRBV7-9 and TRBJ2-5, with no clear D. The V gene's germline CDR1 is SEHNR and CDR2 FQNEAQ (reference sequence). V lost 5 bases, J lost 5 bases, and 9 bases lay in between. This CDR3 spans 12 amino acids. This CDR3 is CASSATFETQYF. The CDR3 coding sequence is TGTGCCAGCAGCGCCACCTTTGAGACCCAGTACTTC.

This clone was observed once. The chain uses TRBV7-8 and TRBJ2-1; TRBD1 is a possible D gene (6 bases). Looked up from germline, CDR1 is SGHVS and CDR2 is FQNEAQ. V lost 7 bases, J lost 1 base, and 14 bases lay in between. The CDR3 consists of 15 residues. The CDR3 bases are TGTGCCAGCACCGTACAGGGAAGATCCTACAATGAGCAGTTCTTC. This translates into CASTVQGRSYNEQFF.

CDR3 residues: CASSLRDSPLHF. In DNA form, the CDR3 reads TGTGCCAGCAGCTTAAGGGATTCACCCCTCCACTTT. The rearrangement joins TRBV7-9 to TRBJ1-6; D gene ambiguous. Germline V gene lookup returns CDR1 SEHNR and CDR2 FQNEAQ (reference sequence). The germline V and J ends were trimmed by 2 bases and 8 bases, with 4 bases remaining between them. The CDR3 loop spans 12 amino acids. The whole variable domain, remainder taken from reference TRBV7-9 and TRBJ1-6, is DTGVSQNPRHKITKRGQNVTFRCDPISEHNRLYWYRQTLGQGPEFLTYFQNEAQLEKSRLLSDRFSAERPKGSFSTLEIQRTEQGDSAMYLCASSLRDSPLHFGNGTRLTVT.

The genes are TRBV6-1 and TRBJ2-1; D remains unclear. The CDR3 covers 15 residues. Germline CDR1 MNHNS, CDR2 SASEGT. V was cut by 2 bases and J by 3 bases, with 11 bases left in between. This chain's CDR3 is CASSELTTYYNEQFF. The CDR3 bases are TGTGCCAGCAGTGAACTTACGACCTACTACAATGAGCAGTTCTTC.

Concerning this clone: This specimen includes other DNA sequences encoding the same CDR3. This chain connects TRBV7-2 to TRBJ1-6, with D uncertain. The CDR3 has 14 residues. Germline lookup yields CDR1 SGHTA and CDR2 FQGNSA. Trimming removed 1 base from V and 3 bases from J, with 4 bases in between. In nucleotides, the CDR3 is TGTGCCAGCAGCTTAGGGTTCTATAATTCACCCCTCCACTTT. Encoded protein: CASSLGFYNSPLHF.

V and J are TRBV30 and TRBJ2-7, with 9 positions matching TRBD1. Germline V gives CDR1 GTSNPN, CDR2 SVGIG (reference sequence). J gave up 4 bases and V 4 bases, and 8 bases lay outside the gene matches. The CDR3 covers 14 residues. CDR3 protein: CAWNPGQGRYEQYF. Here the CDR3 DNA reads TGTGCCTGGAATCCGGGACAGGGCCGATACGAGCAGTACTTC.

This chain connects TRBV6-1 to TRBJ1-2, with TRBD1 matching over 7 bases. V shed 5 bases and J 5 bases; nucleotides not matched to a gene: 11. Germline CDR1 MNHNS, CDR2 SASEGT. The length of the CDR3 is 15 residues. CDR3 loop: CASSTGPGGGYGYTF. CDR3 sequence (DNA): TGTGCCAGCAGTACCGGACCAGGGGGGGGGTATGGCTACACCTTC.